The 10 T cell receptor beta chains below were found in one sample sequenced in a study of blood T cell repertoires in COVID-19. Produced via immunoSEQ multiplex PCR; TCRdb's table is partial and in-frame only. The repertoire holds around 180,000 clones, with 82% as singletons. Sequencing was carried out using peripheral blood. The receptors come from a woman over 75 with active or convalescent COVID-19.

V and J are TRBV12-5 and TRBJ1-1, with TRBD1 identical over 7 bases. The CDR3 contains 17 residues. Germline CDR1 is LGHNT and CDR2 is FRNRAP. Unmatched junction bases numbered 16, after V lost 9 bases and J lost 0 bases. The CDR3 is CASRQGSLISMNTEAFF. Here the CDR3 DNA reads TGTGCTAGCCGACAGGGATCCCTCATATCCATGAACACTGAAGCTTTCTTT.

The chain carries TRBV19 and TRBJ1-2; no reliable D call. This CDR3 is built from 13 residues. The germline V gene encodes CDR1 LNHDA and CDR2 SQIVND (reference sequence). V gave up 2 bases and J gave up 7 bases, with 11 bases separating them. CDR3 bases: TGTGCCAGTAGTATAATGAGGGCAGTTGGCTACACCTTC. Residues: CASSIMRAVGYTF.

This chain joins TRBV11-2 and TRBJ1-1, with TRBD1 identical over 10 bases. The junction had 10 bases not matched to a gene; V was cut back by 6 bases and J by 6 bases. The germline CDR1 and CDR2 sequences are SGHAT and FQNNGV. CDR3 length equals 15 residues. For the CDR3, the DNA is TGTGCCAGCAGACCCACCCGGGACAGGGGTCCTGAAGCTTTCTTT. Translation gives CASRPTRDRGPEAFF.

The V call is TRBV5-1, the J call TRBJ2-3; TRBD2 matches at 13 bases. J lost 1 base, V lost 4 bases, and 3 bases had no gene match. From germline, CDR1 is SGHRS and CDR2 YFSETQ. This CDR3 is 16 amino acids long. CDR3 DNA sequence: TGCGCCAGCAGCCCCGGGACTAGCGGGGGCACAGATACGCAGTATTTT. The encoded protein is CASSPGTSGGTDTQYF.

This chain uses TRBV6-5 with TRBJ1-1; D ambiguous. The CDR3 covers 13 residues. The germline V gene encodes CDR1 MNHEY and CDR2 SVGAGI. The V end was cut by 6 bases, the J end by 11 bases, with 19 bases between. CDR3 loop: CASSPTTASVAFF. Here the CDR3 DNA reads TGTGCCAGCAGCCCCACAACGGCGAGCGTCGCTTTCTTT.

The chain joins TRBV6-6 to TRBJ1-5; possible D gene TRBD1, 5 bases. V was shortened by 2 bases and J by 7 bases, with 12 bases between the two germline ends. The germline V gene has CDR1 MNHNY and CDR2 SVGAGI (reference sequence). The CDR3 runs to 14 residues. The CDR3 loop reads CASSYGQGNQPQHF. CDR3 DNA: TGTGCCAGCAGTTACGGGCAGGGAAACCAGCCCCAGCATTTT.

V gene TRBV23-1 combines with J gene TRBJ1-5; perhaps TRBD1 as D (6 bases). TRBV23-1 is assigned to the ORF class and has an uncertain function. V lost 0 bases to trimming and J lost 0 bases, with 9 bases between them. This CDR3 contains 16 residues. The CDR3 nucleotides are TGCGCCAGCAGTCAATCAAGACAGGTTAGCAATCAGCCCCAGCATTTT. It translates to CASSQSRQVSNQPQHF.

This clone was picked up a small number of times. The chain is built from TRBV5-1 and TRBJ1-1, with TRBD1 as a possible D gene (5 bases). V lost 0 bases, J lost 8 bases, and 11 bases lay in between. The CDR3 sequence is 13 residues long. Germline assignment: CDR1 SGHRS and CDR2 YFSETQ. CDR3 amino acids: CASSLEWGAEAFF. The CDR3 coding sequence is TGCGCCAGCAGCTTGGAGTGGGGCGCCGAAGCTTTCTTT.

This clone was picked up one time. The chain has TRBV2 and TRBJ1-6; TRBD1 is a possible D gene (5 bases). The length of the CDR3 is 11 residues. V was pared by 8 bases and J by 11 bases, with 10 bases between. CDR1 is SNHLY and CDR2 is FYNNEI in the germline V gene. This chain's CDR3 is CASGAGPPLHF. CDR3 coding DNA: TGTGCCAGCGGGGCAGGGCCACCCCTCCACTTT.

The chain is built from TRBV5-1 and TRBJ1-1, with D uncertain. Germline CDR1 is SGHRS and CDR2 is YFSETQ. The CDR3 sequence is 17 residues long. Trimming took off 0 bases at V and 0 bases at J, with 15 bases between the two ends. CDR3 nucleotide sequence: TGCGCCAGCAGCTTGGAGCCCGTGGGAGCCATGAACACTGAAGCTTTCTTT. It translates to CASSLEPVGAMNTEAFF.